Each of the 4 T cell receptor beta chains below was sequenced from the same sample in a study of somatic mutations in cytotoxic T cells in rheumatoid arthritis. Method: immunoSEQ multiplex PCR; TCRdb's copy keeps in-frame clones and lacks some. The sample consists of about 4,500 clones, 80% of them appearing once. Sequenced input: CD8+ T cells sorted from blood. The receptors were gathered from a woman in her fifties or sixties with rheumatoid arthritis.

The J gene is TRBJ2-5, the V gene TRBV7-2; 8 nucleotides agree with TRBD2. The CDR3 is 15 amino acids. Losses at the gene ends were 1 base for V and 4 bases for J; bases not matched to a gene: 5. In germline, CDR1 is SGHTA, CDR2 FQGNSA. CDR3 bases: TGTGCCAGCAGCTTAGTATGGCTAGCGGGAGAGACCCAGTACTTC. Translated, it gives CASSLVWLAGETQYF. Based on the CDR3 plus reference TRBV7-2 and TRBJ2-5, the full variable domain is GAGVSQSPSNKVTEKGKDVELRCDPISGHTALYWYRQSLGQGLEFLIYFQGNSAPDKSGLPSDRFSAERTGGSVSTLTIQRTQQEDSAVYLCASSLVWLAGETQYFGPGTRLLVL.

V usage is TRBV10-3 and J usage is TRBJ2-1, with a possible D match to TRBD2 (5 bases). V gave up 11 bases and J gave up 10 bases, with 24 bases separating them. There are 14 residues in the CDR3. Per germline, CDR1 ENHRY and CDR2 SYGVKD. The CDR3 sequence: CALAAALLAGEQFF. CDR3 nucleotides: TGTGCCCTAGCTGCGGCTCTCCTCGCGGGCGAGCAGTTCTTC.

The chain couples TRBV28 to TRBJ2-3; possible D gene TRBD2, 5 bases. V was shortened by 2 bases and J by 0 bases, with 18 bases between the two germline ends. This CDR3 is built from 18 residues. CDR1 and CDR2 (germline): MDHEN, SYDVKM. CDR3 DNA sequence: TGTGCCAGCAGTTTACCCCCCAAACCAGGACTTAGCACAGATACGCAGTATTTT. Translated: CASSLPPKPGLSTDTQYF.

Remarks on this clone: The germline gene is not matched at one end of the junction; a read error may be the cause. The chain joins TRBV7-7 to TRBJ2-5; D is possibly TRBD1 (6 bases). The CDR3 spans 14 residues. Germline assignment: CDR1 SSHAT and CDR2 FNYEAQ (reference sequence). CDR3 nucleotides: TGTGCTAGCAGCTCAGGGGCTCCTCAAGAGACCCAGTACTTC. The encoded protein is CASSSGAPQETQYF.